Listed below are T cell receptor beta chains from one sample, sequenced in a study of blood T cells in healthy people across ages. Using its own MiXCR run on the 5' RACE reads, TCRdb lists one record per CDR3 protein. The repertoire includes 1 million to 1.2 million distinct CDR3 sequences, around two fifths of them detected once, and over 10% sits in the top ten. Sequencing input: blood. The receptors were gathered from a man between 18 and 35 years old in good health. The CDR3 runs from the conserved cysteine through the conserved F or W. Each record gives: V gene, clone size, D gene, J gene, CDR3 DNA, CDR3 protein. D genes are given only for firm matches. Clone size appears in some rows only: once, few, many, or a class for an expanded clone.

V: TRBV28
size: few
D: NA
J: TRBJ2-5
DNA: TGTGCCAGCAAGGGAGGAGGGGCAGGGCAAGAGACCCAGTACTTC
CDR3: CASKGGGAGQETQYF

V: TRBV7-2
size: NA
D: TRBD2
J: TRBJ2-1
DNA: TGTGCCAGCAGCTTCTCTGGCGGGGGGCCTTACAATGAGCAGTTCTTC
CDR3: CASSFSGGGPYNEQFF

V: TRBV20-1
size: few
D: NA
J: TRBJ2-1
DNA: TGCAGTGCTAGAGATCTGAGCAATGAGCAGTTCTTC
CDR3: CSARDLSNEQFF

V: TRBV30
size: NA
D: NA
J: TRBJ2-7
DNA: TGTGCCTGGACTTTGACAGGCTGGTCCTACGAGCAGTACTTC
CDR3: CAWTLTGWSYEQYF

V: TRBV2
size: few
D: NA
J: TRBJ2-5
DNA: TGTGCCAGCAGCAAGGATAACGCTTGGGAGACCCAGTACTTC
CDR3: CASSKDNAWETQYF

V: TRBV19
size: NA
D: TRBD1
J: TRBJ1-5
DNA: TGTGCCAGTAGCATTCTCCAGGGGGGGTATAGCAATCAGCCCCAGCATTTT
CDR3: CASSILQGGYSNQPQHF

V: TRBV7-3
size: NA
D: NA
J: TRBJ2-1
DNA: TGTGCCAGCAGCTTAATTGCTACTAACGAAGAGACCCAGTTCTTC
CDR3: CASSLIATNEETQFF

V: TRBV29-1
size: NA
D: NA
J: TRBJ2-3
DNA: TGCAGCGTTGTCAGTCCCAGCTCTAGCACAGATACGCAGTATTTT
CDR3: CSVVSPSSSTDTQYF

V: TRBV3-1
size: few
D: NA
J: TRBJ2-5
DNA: TGTGCCAGCAGCCAAGATCATCGGGAAATGGAGACCCAGTACTTC
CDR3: CASSQDHREMETQYF

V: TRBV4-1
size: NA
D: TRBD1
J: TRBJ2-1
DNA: TGCGCCAGCAGCCAAGAGGGGGGGACAGGGCTTAGCTCCTACAATGAGCAGTTCTTC
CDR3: CASSQEGGTGLSSYNEQFF

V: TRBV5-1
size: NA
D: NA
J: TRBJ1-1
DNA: TGCGCCAGCACCCTGGGGGGGGCGCGGGACACTGAAGCTTTCTTT
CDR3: CASTLGGARDTEAFF

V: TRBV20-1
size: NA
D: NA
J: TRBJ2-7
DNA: TGCAGTGCTAGAATGAGAGGGGCCTACGAGCAGTACTTC
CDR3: CSARMRGAYEQYF

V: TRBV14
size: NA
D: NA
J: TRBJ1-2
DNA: TGTGCCAGCAGCCAAGACGGGAGGGATACCTATGGCTACACCTTC
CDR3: CASSQDGRDTYGYTF

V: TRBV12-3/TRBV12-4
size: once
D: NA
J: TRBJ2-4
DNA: TGTGCCAGCAGCCCCTGCAGGGACGGCATTCAGTACTTC
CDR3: CASSPCRDGIQYF

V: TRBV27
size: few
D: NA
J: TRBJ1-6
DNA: TGTGCCAGCAGTTTAACAGGGAGAGGTTCACCCCTCCACTTT
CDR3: CASSLTGRGSPLHF

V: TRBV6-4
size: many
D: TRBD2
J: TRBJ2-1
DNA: TGTGCCAGCAGTGACGGACTAGCCCGAAATGAGCAGTTCTTC
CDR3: CASSDGLARNEQFF

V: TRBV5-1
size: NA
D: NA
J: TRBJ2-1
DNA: TGCGCCAGCAGACGAGGCGGGGGACAGTACAATGAGCAGTTCTTC
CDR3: CASRRGGGQYNEQFF

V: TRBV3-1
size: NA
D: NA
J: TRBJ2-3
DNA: TGTGCCAGCAGCCAAGAGGAGGATACGCAGTATTTT
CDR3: CASSQEEDTQYF

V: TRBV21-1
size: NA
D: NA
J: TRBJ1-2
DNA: TGTGCCAGCAGCACTTCCAAGGGACAGGAGTACTATGGCTACACCTTC
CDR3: CASSTSKGQEYYGYTF

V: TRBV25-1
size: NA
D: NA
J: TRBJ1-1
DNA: TGTGCCAGCAGGGAGGGAAGGGGTGAAGCTTTCTTT
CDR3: CASREGRGEAFF

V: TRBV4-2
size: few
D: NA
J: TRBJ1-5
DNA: TGTGCCAGCAGCCAAGGGCGTCAGCCCCAGCATTTT
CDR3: CASSQGRQPQHF